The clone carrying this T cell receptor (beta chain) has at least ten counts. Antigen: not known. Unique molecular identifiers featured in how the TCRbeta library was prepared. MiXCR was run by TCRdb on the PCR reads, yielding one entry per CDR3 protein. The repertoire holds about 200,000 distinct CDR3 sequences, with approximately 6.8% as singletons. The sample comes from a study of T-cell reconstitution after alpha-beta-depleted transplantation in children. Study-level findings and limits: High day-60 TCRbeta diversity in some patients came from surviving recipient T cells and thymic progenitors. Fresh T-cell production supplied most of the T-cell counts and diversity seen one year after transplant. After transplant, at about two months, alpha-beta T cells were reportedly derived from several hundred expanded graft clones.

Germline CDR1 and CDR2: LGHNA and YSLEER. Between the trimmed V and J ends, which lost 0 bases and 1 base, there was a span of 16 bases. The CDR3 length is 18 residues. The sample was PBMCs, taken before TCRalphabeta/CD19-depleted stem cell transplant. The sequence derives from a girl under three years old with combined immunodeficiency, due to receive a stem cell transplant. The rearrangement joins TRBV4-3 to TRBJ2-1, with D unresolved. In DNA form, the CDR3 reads TGCGCCAGCAGCCAAGATGGTTTACGGAGCATTTCCTACAATGAGCAGTTCTTC. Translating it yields CASSQDGLRSISYNEQFF.